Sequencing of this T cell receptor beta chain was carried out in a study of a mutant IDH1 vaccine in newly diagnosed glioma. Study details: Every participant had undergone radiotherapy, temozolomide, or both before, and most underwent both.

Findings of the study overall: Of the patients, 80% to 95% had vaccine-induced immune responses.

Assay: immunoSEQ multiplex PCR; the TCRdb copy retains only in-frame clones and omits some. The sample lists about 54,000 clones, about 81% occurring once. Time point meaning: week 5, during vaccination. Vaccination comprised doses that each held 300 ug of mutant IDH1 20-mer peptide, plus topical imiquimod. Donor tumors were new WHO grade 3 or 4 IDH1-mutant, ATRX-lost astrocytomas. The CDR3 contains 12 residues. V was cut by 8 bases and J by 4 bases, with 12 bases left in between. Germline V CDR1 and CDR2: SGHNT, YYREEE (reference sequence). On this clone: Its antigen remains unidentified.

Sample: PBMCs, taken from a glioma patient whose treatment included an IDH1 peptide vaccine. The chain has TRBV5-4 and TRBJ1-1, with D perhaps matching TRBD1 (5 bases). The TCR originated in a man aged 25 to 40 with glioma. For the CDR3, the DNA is TGTGCCAGGCGGATCGGGGCCACTGAAGCTTTCTTT. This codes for CARRIGATEAFF.